The sample holds a few counts of the clone carrying this T cell receptor (beta chain). Its antigen remains unidentified. Primers included in the PCR were 60 Vbeta and 13 Jbeta primers. Sequenced by immunoSEQ multiplex PCR; TCRdb stores in-frame clones only, minus some. The data show fewer than 150,000 clones, approximately 79% seen once. The data originate from a study of cytomegalovirus exposure and HLA in healthy donors. General observations from the study: Segments of the TCR beta V type were, in most cases, productive about 87% or about 30% of the time in an earlier analysis. Common viral pathogens seemed, in a later analysis, to connect with several of the most significant clusters.

This clonotype was sampled from a man aged 50 to 60 in good health and CMV-seropositive. The material sequenced was PBMCs.

The CDR3 nucleotides read TGTGCCAGCAGCTGGAAGAGGGCTAGCGGGGCCTACAATGAGCAGTTCTTC. It codes for CASSWKRASGAYNEQFF. The chain couples TRBV7-8 to TRBJ2-1, with 9 bases identical to TRBD2. This CDR3 has 17 residues. The V gene end was trimmed by 4 bases and the J gene end by 2 bases; junction bases not matched to a gene: 9. Germline V lookup: CDR1 SGHVS, CDR2 FQNEAQ.